The present T cell receptor (beta chain) was sequenced within a study of T-cell memory formation after mild COVID-19 (dated by TCRdb to about 2021). Study-wide context: TCR sequence clusters from the two donors were found to be largely donor specific. T-cell clones expanding and contracting after mild COVID-19 in a couple of donors were tracked by longitudinal TCRalpha and TCRbeta repertoire sequencing. The cohort comprised two young, previously healthy adult volunteers, one female and one male. What the work shows at the level of the full study, not this receptor alone: Contracting CD4+ clones were found mainly in CM and EM memory subsets, while CD8+ clones were enriched in EMRA. Balanced CD4/CD8 phenotypes were observed for clones contracting from day 15 to 85, whereas a bias towards CD4+ was observed for a second wave of clones expanding from day 15 to 37. SARS-CoV-2 specificity was not confirmed for the second-wave clones peaking on day 37. Some responding clones were detected in pre-infection memory, which suggested that pre-existing cross-reactive memory T cells had joined the SARS-CoV-2 response. Only a couple of mild cases were covered in the study, and larger cohorts including severe cases with pre-infection samples were considered necessary.

TCRdb shows the sequencer as Illumina NovaSeq 6000. TCRalpha and TCRbeta cDNA libraries were built by 5'RACE with constant-segment primers, adding sample barcodes and unique molecular identifiers. RNA was extracted from every sample with Trizol reagent. Library amplification was performed in two PCR steps, and a second sample barcode and Illumina TruSeq adapters were introduced in the second step. Sequencing of libraries was performed on an Illumina NovaSeq with 2 x 150 bp paired-end reads. The study's processing was this. Demultiplexing of reads and collapsing into UMI-guided consensus sequences were performed with migec v1.2.7. Using mixcr v2.1.11, UMI consensuses were aligned to TRA and TRB V and J templates and then assembled into clonotypes. A clonotype was counted as expanded or contracted only if both edgeR and NoisET called the change significant, with noise models trained on biological replicates. For edgeR calls, a false discovery rate-adjusted p below 0.01 and a log2 fold-change threshold of 1 were applied. As an exploratory analysis of dynamics, max-normalized trajectories of the 1000 most abundant clonotypes were examined by PCA with hierarchical clustering. Separately sequenced CD4+ and CD8+ repertoires were used to assign a CD4 or CD8 phenotype to each responding clone. TCRdb trimmed the raw reads at Q25, called clones with MiXCR and kept productive beta chains. All rows with the same CDR3 protein become a single entry with the most common DNA and genes. TCRdb, rather than the study authors, made the V and J calls. The sample table records a few hundred thousand distinct CDR3 sequences; less than 25% of these occur just once. The top ten constitute roughly 9.1% of the sample.

PBMCs were isolated by Ficoll-Paque density gradient centrifugation. In this sample, this clonotype turned up many times. This receptor's antigen is unknown. No qualities accompany the bases; no much larger clone lies one base away. The sequence derives from an adult woman who had mild COVID-19 (a few samples of this study predate the infection). The sample titles of this study are shuffled in the database, so cell type and time point are left out; the donor was told from shared clones. The sequencing input was PBMCs or a T cell subset sorted from them (not recorded which).

The CDR3: CASRGQGNSYEQYF. At the DNA level, the sequence is TGCGCCAGCAGAGGACAGGGGAATTCCTACGAGCAGTACTTC. Recombination connected TRBV5-1 to TRBJ2-7; 9 central nucleotides agree with TRBD1. The junction shows trimming of 5 bases on V and 1 base on J, and the gene matches do not reach 4 bases of it. The cysteine opens and the phenylalanine closes a CDR3 of 14 amino acids. Kept here is only the CDR3 DNA, which spans 42 bases and is read in frame from base 1. In the germline V gene, CDR1 corresponds to SGHRS and CDR2 to YFSETQ. With the rest looked up from the reference TRBV5-1 and TRBJ2-7 genes rather than sequenced, the full variable domain is KAGVTQTPRYLIKTRGQQVTLSCSPISGHRSVSWYQQTPGQGLQFLFEYFSETQRNKGNFPGRFSGRQFSNSRSEMNVSTLELGDSALYLCASRGQGNSYEQYFGPGTRLTVT.